This entry lists 20 T cell receptor beta chains sequenced from one sample in a study of ipilimumab plus nivolumab after autologous stem cell transplantation. Clones were read by immunoSEQ multiplex PCR, and TCRdb kept only the in-frame ones, dropping some. The sample has tens of thousands of clones; nearly 85% are singletons. Source: PBMCs, taken in a trial of ipilimumab plus nivolumab as post-transplant consolidation. The receptors were sampled from a male donor with diffuse large B-cell lymphoma.

V is TRBV27 and J is TRBJ2-3; 9 bases match TRBD2. CDR3 size: 15 residues. Germline CDR1 reads MNHEY; CDR2 reads SMNVEV (reference sequence). J was trimmed by 2 bases and V by 4 bases; bases with no gene match: 4. The CDR3 reads CASSSRGGSTDTQYF. For the CDR3, the DNA is TGTGCCAGCAGTTCGCGGGGGGGATCCACAGATACGCAGTATTTT.

The genes are TRBV7-2 and TRBJ2-7; D unresolved. The CDR3 has 13 residues. Germline-derived CDR1 and CDR2 are SGHTA and FQGNSA. V was trimmed by 0 bases and J by 0 bases, leaving 3 bases between them. CDR3 nucleotide sequence: TGTGCCAGCAGCTTAGCGAGCTCCTACGAGCAGTACTTC. This encodes CASSLASSYEQYF. Using reference TRBV7-2 and TRBJ2-7 for the parts outside the CDR3, the full variable domain is GAGVSQSPSNKVTEKGKDVELRCDPISGHTALYWYRQSLGQGLEFLIYFQGNSAPDKSGLPSDRFSAERTGGSVSTLTIQRTQQEDSAVYLCASSLASSYEQYFGPGTRLTVT.

The rearrangement joins TRBV5-1 to TRBJ2-3; no definite D call. Per germline, CDR1 SGHRS and CDR2 YFSETQ. Trimming took 6 bases from V and 1 from J, leaving 15 bases between them. The CDR3 extends over 15 amino acids. The chain's CDR3 is CASTKRGVGTDTQYF. Written as DNA, the CDR3 is TGCGCCAGCACCAAAAGAGGTGTGGGCACAGATACGCAGTATTTT.

V gene TRBV4-2 combines with J gene TRBJ1-1, with a possible D match to TRBD1 (6 bases). Germline CDR1 LGHNA, CDR2 YNFKEQ. The CDR3 is 14 residues long. Trimming took off 2 bases at V and 7 bases at J, with 14 bases between the two ends. Here the CDR3 reads CASSQPQGVGEAFF. CDR3 in DNA: TGTGCCAGCAGCCAACCACAGGGTGTGGGTGAAGCTTTCTTT.

As concerns this clone: Germline is not matched at one junction end, which may reflect a read error. V is TRBV6-1 and J is TRBJ2-1, with unresolved D. This CDR3 has 12 residues. Germline V CDR1 and CDR2: MNHNS, SASEGT. CDR3 protein: CASKAVLTEPFF. In DNA, the CDR3 is TGTGCCAGCAAGGCAGTACTTACCGAGCCGTTCTTC.

This clone was seen a handful of times. The V call is TRBV7-2, the J call TRBJ2-6; no firm D call. The ends were cut back, 1 base at V and 1 base at J, with 5 bases in the middle. Germline V gene sequence: CDR1 SGHTA, CDR2 FQGNSA. The CDR3 spans 15 residues. CDR3 sequence (DNA): TGTGCCAGCAGCTTAGGGTCTTCTGGGGCCAACGTCCTGACTTTC. Residues: CASSLGSSGANVLTF.

The V call is TRBV11-2, the J call TRBJ2-7; 11 nucleotides line up with TRBD1. The CDR3 extends over 16 amino acids. The germline V gene encodes CDR1 SGHAT and CDR2 FQNNGV. V lost 6 bases and J lost 6; bases outside the gene matches: 13. The CDR3 DNA sequence: TGTGCCAGCAGGACACCCGGACAGGGGGCTTCGGGCGAGCAGTACTTC. Translation: CASRTPGQGASGEQYF. Combining the CDR3 with reference TRBV11-2 and TRBJ2-7 gives the whole variable domain EAGVAQSPRYKIIEKRQSVAFWCNPISGHATLYWYQQILGQGPKLLIQFQNNGVVDDSQLPKDRFSAERLKGVDSTLKIQPAKLEDSAVYLCASRTPGQGASGEQYFGPGTRLTVT.

V is TRBV2 and J is TRBJ2-3, with 8 nucleotides matching TRBD1. The CDR3 loop spans 14 amino acids. The junction had 8 bases not matched to a gene; V was cut back by 8 bases and J by 4 bases. Germline V gene data show CDR1 as SNHLY and CDR2 as FYNNEI. CDR3 sequence reads: CASCWAGGPDTQYF. DNA for the CDR3: TGTGCCAGCTGTTGGGCAGGGGGCCCAGATACGCAGTATTTT.

This clone has just a few counts. The rearrangement links TRBV11-2 to TRBJ1-5, with D unresolved. Looked up from germline, CDR1 is SGHAT and CDR2 is FQNNGV. The CDR3 loop spans 15 amino acids. With 5 bases removed from V and 7 bases from J, the gap between germline ends came to 18 bases. CDR3 residues: CASSPGWGEGQPQHF. DNA for the CDR3: TGTGCCAGCAGCCCTGGATGGGGAGAGGGACAGCCCCAGCATTTT.

The count of this clone is one. The chain uses TRBV6-5 and TRBJ2-3; a possible D gene is TRBD1 (6 bases). CDR3 length equals 13 residues. The V end lost 4 bases, the J end lost 7 bases, and 12 bases lay between the germline ends. CDR1 is MNHEY, CDR2 SVGAGI, per germline. The CDR3, as DNA: TGTGCCAGCAGTTGGGGTGGGGGCTATACGCAGTATTTT. Translation: CASSWGGGYTQYF.

V is TRBV14 and J is TRBJ1-3, with 7 bases matching TRBD1. The CDR3 runs to 16 residues. J was trimmed by 0 bases and V by 1 base; bases with no gene match: 3. Germline CDR1 is SGHDN and CDR2 is FVKESK. The CDR3 region is CASSQVSGGSGNTIYF. The CDR3 DNA reads TGTGCCAGCAGCCAAGTTTCAGGGGGCTCTGGAAACACCATATATTTT. The full variable domain, in which reference TRBV14 and TRBJ1-3 provide the parts outside the CDR3, is EAGVTQFPSHSVIEKGQTVTLRCDPISGHDNLYWYRRVMGKEIKFLLHFVKESKQDESGMPNNRFLAERTGGTYSTLKVQPAELEDSGVYFCASSQVSGGSGNTIYFGEGSWLTVV.

The V gene is TRBV6-5, the J gene TRBJ2-1; no reliable D call. Germline CDR1 is MNHEY and CDR2 is SVGAGI. The CDR3 has 11 residues. Trimming took off 6 bases at V and 6 bases at J, with 6 bases between the two ends. The CDR3 sequence: CASSPRNEQFF. The CDR3 DNA reads TGTGCCAGCAGCCCTCGCAATGAGCAGTTCTTC.

The chain uses TRBV6-6 and TRBJ2-3; TRBD1 agrees at 7 bases. This CDR3 contains 15 residues. Germline CDR1 and CDR2: MNHNY and SVGAGI (reference sequence). With 5 bases clipped from V and 0 bases from J, the junction kept 5 bases outside the gene matches. The CDR3 DNA reads as TGTGCCAGCAGTCAAGGGGGCGCTAGCACAGATACGCAGTATTTT. Encoded protein: CASSQGGASTDTQYF.

Comments on this clone: This specimen includes other DNA sequences encoding the same CDR3. This chain connects TRBV6-5 to TRBJ1-5; 8 nucleotides agree with TRBD1. The CDR3 spans 14 residues. Per germline, CDR1 MNHEY and CDR2 SVGAGI. V shed 3 bases, J shed 5 bases, and the junction held 3 bases outside the gene matches. The CDR3 loop reads CASSYRQGHQPQHF. In nucleotides, the CDR3 is TGTGCCAGCAGTTATCGACAGGGGCATCAGCCCCAGCATTTT.

V gene TRBV7-2 combines with J gene TRBJ1-1, with 8 positions matching TRBD1. The CDR3 has 16 amino acids. V was pared by 5 bases and J by 1 base, with 9 bases of the junction left unmatched. CDR1 is SGHTA and CDR2 is FQGNSA in the germline V gene. The DNA for the CDR3 is TGTGCCAGCAGCCCCCAGGGGGCGAGCTCGAACACTGAAGCTTTCTTT. This sequence encodes CASSPQGASSNTEAFF.

This clone was recorded once. The chain is built from TRBV9 and TRBJ1-3; D unclear. V was cut by 7 bases and J by 4 bases, with 6 bases left in between. Per germline, CDR1 SGDLS and CDR2 YYNGEE. The CDR3 contains 11 residues. As DNA, the CDR3 is TGTGCCAGCTCTCAGGGAAACACCATATATTTT. This translates into CASSQGNTIYF. Variable domain in full (rest from reference TRBV9 and TRBJ1-3): DSGVTQTPKHLITATGQRVTLRCSPRSGDLSVYWYQQSLDQGLQFLIQYYNGEERAKGNILERFSAQQFPDLHSELNLSSLELGDSALYFCASSQGNTIYFGEGSWLTVV.

V is TRBV11-2 and J is TRBJ2-3; 9 bases match TRBD2. The CDR3 spans 15 residues. V gave up 3 bases and J gave up 2 bases; unmatched junction bases: 3. CDR1 and CDR2 (germline): SGHAT, FQNNGV. CDR3 sequence reads: CASSFEGLATDTQYF. DNA for the CDR3: TGTGCCAGCAGCTTTGAGGGACTAGCCACAGATACGCAGTATTTT.

The chain is built from TRBV6-6 and TRBJ2-7, with 7 bases identical to TRBD2. Per germline, CDR1 MNHNY and CDR2 SVGAGI (reference sequence). This CDR3 is built from 13 residues. Trimming at V came to 5 bases and at J to 7 bases, leaving 8 bases not matched to a gene. The CDR3 spells CASSQWTRGEQYF. The CDR3, as DNA: TGTGCCAGCAGTCAGTGGACGCGGGGGGAGCAGTACTTC.

This clone was seen once. CDR3 DNA sequence: TGTGCCAGCAGCTTAGGGGCAGGCTACACTGAAGCTTTCTTT. Its protein is CASSLGAGYTEAFF. J is TRBJ1-1 and V is TRBV7-2; D not certain. Germline CDR1 SGHTA, CDR2 FQGNSA. The V and J ends lost 1 base and 3 bases respectively, with 9 bases between them. The CDR3 contains 14 residues.

This chain links TRBV6-5 with TRBJ1-2; D is perhaps TRBD1 (5 bases). This CDR3 is built from 13 residues. Germline CDR1 MNHEY, CDR2 SVGAGI. The V end lost 6 bases, the J end lost 7 bases, and 15 bases lay between the germline ends. CDR3 sequence (DNA): TGTGCCAGCAGCACTGACAGACGGGGTGGCTACACCTTC. It encodes CASSTDRRGGYTF.